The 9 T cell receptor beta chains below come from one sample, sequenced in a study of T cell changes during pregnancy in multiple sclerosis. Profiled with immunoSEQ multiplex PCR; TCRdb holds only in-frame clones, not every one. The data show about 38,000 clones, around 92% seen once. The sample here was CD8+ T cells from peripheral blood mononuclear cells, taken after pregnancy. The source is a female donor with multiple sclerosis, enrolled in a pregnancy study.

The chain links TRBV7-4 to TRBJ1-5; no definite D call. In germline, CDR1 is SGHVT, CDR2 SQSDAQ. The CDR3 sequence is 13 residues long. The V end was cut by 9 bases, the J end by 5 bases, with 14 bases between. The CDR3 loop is CARIRRVHQPQHF. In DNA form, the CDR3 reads TGTGCCAGGATTCGGAGGGTCCATCAGCCCCAGCATTTT.

The CDR3 is CASSPREIYGYTF. The DNA of the CDR3 is TGTGCCAGCAGCCCCAGGGAAATCTATGGCTACACCTTC. The chain carries TRBV7-9 and TRBJ1-2; a weak D match, TRBD1 (5 bases). The CDR3 runs to 13 residues. Looked up from germline, CDR1 is SEHNR and CDR2 is FQNEAQ (reference sequence). V dropped 5 bases and J dropped 4 bases, with 11 bases sitting between them.

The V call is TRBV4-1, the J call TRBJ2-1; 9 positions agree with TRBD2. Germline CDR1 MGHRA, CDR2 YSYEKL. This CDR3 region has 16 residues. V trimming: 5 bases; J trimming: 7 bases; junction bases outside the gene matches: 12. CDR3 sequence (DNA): TGCGCCAGCAGCTTGCAAGGCGGGAGGGCCTTAAATGAGCAGTTCTTC. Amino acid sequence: CASSLQGGRALNEQFF.

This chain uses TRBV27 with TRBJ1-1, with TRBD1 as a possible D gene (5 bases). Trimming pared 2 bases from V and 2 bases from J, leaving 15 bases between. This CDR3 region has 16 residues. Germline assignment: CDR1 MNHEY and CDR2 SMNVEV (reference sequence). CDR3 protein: CASSLGGTETNTEAFF. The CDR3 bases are TGTGCCAGCAGTTTAGGGGGGACGGAGACAAACACTGAAGCTTTCTTT.

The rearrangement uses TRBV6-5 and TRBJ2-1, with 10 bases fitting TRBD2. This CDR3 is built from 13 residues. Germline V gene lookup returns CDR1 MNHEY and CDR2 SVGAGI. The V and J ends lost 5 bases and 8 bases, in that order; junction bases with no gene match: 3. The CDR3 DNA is TGTGCCAGCAGTATTGGACTAGCGGATGAGCAGTTCTTC. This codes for CASSIGLADEQFF.

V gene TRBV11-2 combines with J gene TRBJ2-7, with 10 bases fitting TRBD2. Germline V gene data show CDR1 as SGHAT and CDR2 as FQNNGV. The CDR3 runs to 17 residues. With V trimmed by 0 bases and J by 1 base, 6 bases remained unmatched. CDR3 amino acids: CASSLDVGTSVSYEQYF. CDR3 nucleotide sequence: TGTGCCAGCAGCTTAGATGTAGGGACTAGCGTATCCTACGAGCAGTACTTC.

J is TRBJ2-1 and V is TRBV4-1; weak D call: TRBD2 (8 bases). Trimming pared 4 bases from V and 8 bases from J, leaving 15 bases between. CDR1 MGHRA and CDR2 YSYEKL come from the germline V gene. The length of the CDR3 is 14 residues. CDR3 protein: CASSPGGLVYEQFF. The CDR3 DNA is TGCGCCAGCAGCCCAGGGGGACTAGTCTATGAGCAGTTCTTC.

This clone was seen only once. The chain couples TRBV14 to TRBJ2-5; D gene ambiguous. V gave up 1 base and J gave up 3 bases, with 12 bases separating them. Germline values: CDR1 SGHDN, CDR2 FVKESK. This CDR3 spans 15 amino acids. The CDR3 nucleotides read TGTGCCAGCAGCCAAGGAGCGACTTCTGAAGAGACCCAGTACTTC. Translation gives CASSQGATSEETQYF.

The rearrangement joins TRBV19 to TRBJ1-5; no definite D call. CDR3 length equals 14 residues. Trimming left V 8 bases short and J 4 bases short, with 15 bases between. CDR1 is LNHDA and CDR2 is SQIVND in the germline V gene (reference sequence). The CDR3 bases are TGTGCCAGTTCCAACAAACCGATTAATCAGCCCCAGCATTTT. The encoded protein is CASSNKPINQPQHF.